The clone carrying this TCR beta chain is hyperexpanded in the sample. Its antigen is not identified. J was trimmed by 10 bases and V by 6 bases; bases with no gene match: 11. This CDR3 contains 13 residues. The germline CDR1 and CDR2 sequences are SNHLY and FYNNEI. These data come from a study of immune heterogeneity within non-small cell lung tumors. About the study: There were a few squamous cell carcinomas, approximately ten non-squamous carcinomas and 1 tumor not otherwise specified. Study-wide results and caveats: Across individual patients, the high-frequency T-cell receptor beta clonotypes were largely distinct.

Multiplex PCR amplified the TCR beta CDR3 region. Its first round ran for roughly 10 cycles with 32 V and 13 J primers. One entry per CDR3 protein, called by TCRdb with MiXCR from the multiplex PCR reads. The sample lists around 9,600 distinct CDR3 sequences; 30% to 35% were seen once. Per sample, roughly 600 ng of bulk tumor genomic DNA was the template used. Primary tumors were biopsied several times each, far apart, intraoperatively. The cohort was untreated, with newly diagnosed non-small cell lung cancer undergoing curative surgery. This receptor was identified in a man between 60 and 75 years old with non-small cell lung cancer. This chain links TRBV2 with TRBJ1-1, with 7 positions matching TRBD1. Sequenced sample: lung tumor tissue. The CDR3 region has the DNA TGTGCCAGCAGGAGGGACAGCCAAGGGGGAGCTTTCTTT. This translates into CASRRDSQGGAFF.